The T cell receptor (beta chain) under discussion was sequenced for a study of Graves' ophthalmopathy and Graves' hyperthyroidism. In this sample, this clonotype turned up many times. Its antigen remains unidentified. Germline and junction disagree at one end, which may indicate a read error. The TCR beta CDR3 regions underwent amplification from RNA transcripts. First-round RT-PCR employed HTBI primers, with a second-round multiplex PCR after it. TCRdb re-derived calls from the multiplex PCR reads in MiXCR, one entry per CDR3 protein. The sample contains 900,000 to 1,200,000 distinct CDR3 sequences, roughly 35% of which appear only once. Points from the study as a whole: Between ophthalmopathy and stable hyperthyroidism, a 13-signature model drew a separation with 87.88% sensitivity and 70% to 84% specificity.

The germline V gene encodes CDR1 SGHAT and CDR2 FQNNGV. The CDR3 is 12 amino acids. The receptor comes from an adult man with Graves' hyperthyroidism. Sequencing input: peripheral blood or thyroid tissue (not recorded which). The rearrangement joins TRBV11-2 to TRBJ2-7, with D unresolved. CDR3 region: CASSLSGSLHGF. In DNA, the CDR3 is TGTGCCAGCAGCTTATCCGGCAGCCTTCATGGTTTC.